This is a list of T cell receptor beta chains from one sample in a study of T cell repertoires in cytomegalovirus infection. Each CDR3 protein is one row after TCRdb ran MiXCR on the reads. The data show approximately 110,000 distinct CDR3 sequences, 32% seen once. These receptors' antigens are unknown. The sequencing used CD8+ T cells from cultured PBMCs, collected from culture after CMV antigen stimulation. The receptors derive from a human donor in good health (CMV status not recorded). Some clones in this sample may be carry-over from other donors' samples. CDR3s include the opening cysteine and the closing phenylalanine or tryptophan. D genes are given only for firm matches. Clone sizes are given selectively: once, few, many, or a class where the clone is expanded.

j_call clone_size v_call d_call cdr3_nt cdr3_aa
TRBJ1-2 - TRBV6-1 - TGTGCCAGCAGTGAAGCCCGCCGAGGGGTTTATCCGTATGGCTACACCTTC CASSEARRGVYPYGYTF
TRBJ1-2 - TRBV4-1 - TGCGCCAGCAGCCAAGTTGGGGGGGCCTCCTATGGCTACACCTTC CASSQVGGASYGYTF
TRBJ1-5 many TRBV5-3 - TGTGCCAGAAGCTTGATCACACTTACACGGCTCAATCAGCCCCAGCATTTT CARSLITLTRLNQPQHF
TRBJ2-4 - TRBV12-3/TRBV12-4 TRBD2 TGTGCCAGCAGTATCCGGACTAGCGGGGCGAACATTCAGTACTTC CASSIRTSGANIQYF
TRBJ2-7 few TRBV27 - TGTGCCAGCAGTGGGGACGTCCCCTACGAGCAGTACTTC CASSGDVPYEQYF
TRBJ2-2 - TRBV4-3 TRBD1 TGCGCCAGCAGCCAGGAACCGGGACAGACGAACACCGGGGAGCTGTTTTTT CASSQEPGQTNTGELFF
TRBJ1-1 - TRBV10-3 - TGTGCCATCAGTGAGGTGGGGGACTTCGTTGAAGCTTTCTTT CAISEVGDFVEAFF
TRBJ2-2 few TRBV20-1 TRBD2 TGCAGTGCTAGATCCATAGCGGGGGTGAACCCCGGGGAGCTGTTTTTT CSARSIAGVNPGELFF
TRBJ2-5 - TRBV15 - TGTGCCACCAGCACCTCAGAGGGCCTAGGGGCTCAAGAGACCCAGTACTTC CATSTSEGLGAQETQYF
TRBJ1-1 - TRBV10-3 TRBD1 TGTGCCATCAGTGAGTCGATTATAGGACAGGGGGTCACTGAAGCTTTCTTT CAISESIIGQGVTEAFF
TRBJ1-1 few TRBV5-1 - TGCGCCAGTCGCTATCCGGGTGACACTGAAGCTTTCTTT CASRYPGDTEAFF
TRBJ2-2 few TRBV5-4 - TGTGCCAGCAGCTTGGCGGGGACACTTGCCGGGGAGCTGTTTTTT CASSLAGTLAGELFF
TRBJ2-1 - TRBV11-2 - TGTGCCAGCAGCTTACGAGTCTCCTACAATGAGCAGTTCTTC CASSLRVSYNEQFF
TRBJ2-2 few TRBV6-1 - TGTGCCAGCAGTCTCGGAGGGGCCTTCTACACCGGGGAGCTGTTTTTT CASSLGGAFYTGELFF
TRBJ1-1 - TRBV10-3 TRBD1 TGTGCCATCAGGGGGACAGGGGGCCCCCCTGAAGCTTTCTTT CAIRGTGGPPEAFF
TRBJ1-3 - TRBV6-1 - TGTGCCAGTTCAAACTCTGGAAACACCATATATTTT CASSNSGNTIYF
TRBJ2-6 few TRBV6-2/TRBV6-3 TRBD1 TGTGCCAGCAGATCGGCGACAGGGGGCTCTGGGGCCAACGTCCTGACTTTC CASRSATGGSGANVLTF
TRBJ1-1 - TRBV10-3 - TGTGCCATCAGTGAGTCCGGGGAGGGATCCACTGAAGCTTTCTTT CAISESGEGSTEAFF
TRBJ1-4 few TRBV6-1 - TGTGCCAGCAGTGAGAGTAGAAGCGAAAAACTGTTTTTT CASSESRSEKLFF
TRBJ2-5 - TRBV19 - TGTGCCAGTAGTATAGTAGGGATGGAGACCCAGTACTTC CASSIVGMETQYF
TRBJ2-7 - TRBV28 TRBD1 TGTGCCAGCAGTCTTGGGACAGCAAAAACCTATACCTCCTACGAGCAGTACTTC CASSLGTAKTYTSYEQYF
TRBJ2-7 few TRBV7-9 TRBD1 TGTGCCAGCAGCGGGGGGACAGGGGGCAACTACGAGCAGTACTTC CASSGGTGGNYEQYF
TRBJ1-1 few TRBV5-6 - TGTGCCAGCAGCTTGTTAGGGGCCGACACTGAAGCTTTCTTT CASSLLGADTEAFF
TRBJ1-1 few TRBV6-5 TRBD1 TGTGCCAGCAGCAGCGCCCCGGGACAGGGCGTTACTGAAGCTTTCTTT CASSSAPGQGVTEAFF
TRBJ1-4 few TRBV25-1 - TGTGCCAGCAGTGAATCCCGACCGGGGGCCGAAAAACTGTTTTTT CASSESRPGAEKLFF
TRBJ1-1 once TRBV27 - TGTGCCAGCAGTTCCACAATAACAGGAGCCGTGAACACTGAAGCTTTCTTT CASSSTITGAVNTEAFF
TRBJ1-3 few TRBV19 - TGTGCCAGCAAAGACAGGAGCTCTGGAAACACCATATATTTT CASKDRSSGNTIYF
TRBJ2-7 - TRBV7-9 - TGTGCCAGCAGCTTAGCTCAAACGGACTCGCACGAGCAGTACTTC CASSLAQTDSHEQYF
TRBJ2-2 - TRBV2 TRBD2 TGTGCCAGTTCATCCCTAGCGGTGAACACCGGGGAGCTGTTTTTT CASSSLAVNTGELFF
TRBJ2-3 - TRBV20-1 TRBD2 TGCAGTGCTAGAGGTCTAGCGGGGGCTCTGTTCATGGCAGATACGCAGTATTTT CSARGLAGALFMADTQYF
TRBJ2-2 - TRBV7-6 TRBD2 TGTGCCAGCAGCTTTTTGGCGACTAGCGGGGGGAACACCGGGGAGCTGTTTTTT CASSFLATSGGNTGELFF
TRBJ2-1 - TRBV9 TRBD2 TGTGCCAGCGGCCAGCGGGGAGTTGGGGATGAGCAGTTCTTC CASGQRGVGDEQFF
TRBJ2-3 - TRBV7-8 TRBD2 TGTGCCAGCAGCTTAGATCTAGCGGGGTTTTCGGATACGCAGTATTTT CASSLDLAGFSDTQYF
TRBJ2-1 few TRBV7-9 - TGTGCCAGCAGCCGAACGGGGGGCACGTACAATGAGCAGTTCTTC CASSRTGGTYNEQFF
TRBJ2-3 - TRBV7-2 TRBD1 TGTGCCAGCAGCGTAACAGGGGGACTCAGCACAGATACGCAGTATTTT CASSVTGGLSTDTQYF
TRBJ1-1 few TRBV6-6 TRBD1 TGTGCCAGCAGTTACTCTGGGACAGGGGTGAACACTGAAGCTTTCTTT CASSYSGTGVNTEAFF
TRBJ2-5 few TRBV6-6 TRBD2 TGTGCCAGCAGTTACTTTAGCGGGGGGGAAGAGACCCAGTACTTC CASSYFSGGEETQYF
TRBJ2-1 many TRBV7-2 - TGTGCCAGCAGCTTAGGACTAGTGATCGAGTTCTTC CASSLGLVIEFF
TRBJ2-3 - TRBV7-3 - TGTGCCAGCAGCGCCGGAGAGACAGATACGCAGTATTTT CASSAGETDTQYF
TRBJ2-2 - TRBV5-1 - TGCGCCAGCAGCCTACCGACAGGGAACACCGGGGAGCTGTTTTTT CASSLPTGNTGELFF
TRBJ1-1 - TRBV7-4 - TGTGCCAGCACGTATGGGGCTGAAGCTTTCTTT CASTYGAEAFF
TRBJ2-7 few TRBV15 TRBD1 TGTGCCACCAGGTCAGAGGGGGCACCTAGCTCCTACGAGCAGTACTTC CATRSEGAPSSYEQYF
TRBJ2-3 few TRBV5-4 TRBD2 TGTGCCAGCAGCTCAAATAGCGGGGGCGTCGAAGATACGCAGTATTTT CASSSNSGGVEDTQYF
TRBJ2-3 - TRBV7-6 - TGTGCCAGCAGTTTGAACTACCTCCGGACAGATACGCAGTATTTT CASSLNYLRTDTQYF
TRBJ2-3 many TRBV28 - TGTGCCAGCACGATAACGGGAGTGGATGAGCAGTATTTT CASTITGVDEQYF
TRBJ2-7 - TRBV2 TRBD2 TGTGCCGTGTGGGACTATAACTACGAGCAGTACTTC CAVWDYNYEQYF
TRBJ1-4 few TRBV7-9 - TGTGCCAGCAGCCCCGTTTTGGGGCCCCAGGGTGAAAAACTGTTTTTT CASSPVLGPQGEKLFF
TRBJ2-5 - TRBV6-5 - TGTGCCAGCAGCTTCGACAGTAACCAAGAGACCCAGTACTTC CASSFDSNQETQYF
TRBJ2-5 few TRBV12-3/TRBV12-4 TRBD2 TGTGCCAGCAGTCCCGGACTAGCTGCGGAGACCCAGTACTTC CASSPGLAAETQYF
TRBJ1-3 few TRBV29-1 - TGCAGCGTTGAAGATGGGGGGTCCTCTGGAAACACCATATATTTT CSVEDGGSSGNTIYF
TRBJ2-3 few TRBV7-9 - TGTGCCAGCAGCGGGCGTATCACAGATACGCAGTATTTT CASSGRITDTQYF
TRBJ1-5 - TRBV5-5 - TGTGCCAGCAGCCCTGGGGGGGGGTTTAATCAGCCCCAGCATTTT CASSPGGGFNQPQHF
TRBJ2-1 - TRBV12-3/TRBV12-4 - TGTGCCAGCAGTTTCCGGGGTCCCGACAATGAGCAGTTCTTC CASSFRGPDNEQFF
TRBJ2-5 - TRBV18 - TGTGCCAGCTCAACCCTCCAAGAGACCCAGTACTTC CASSTLQETQYF
TRBJ2-7 - TRBV28 - TGTGTCAGCAGTTTCCCATCCCCCTACGAGCTGTACTTC CVSSFPSPYELYF
TRBJ1-1 once TRBV6-2/TRBV6-3 - TGTGCCAGCAGTTACCCCCACGTGGTCGGAATTAACACTGAAGCTTTCTTT CASSYPHVVGINTEAFF
TRBJ2-1 - TRBV5-1 TRBD2 TGCGCCAGCAGCTTGGTAGCGGGGGGGCTCAATGAGCAGTTCTTC CASSLVAGGLNEQFF
TRBJ2-2 few TRBV7-9 TRBD2 TGTGCCAGCAGCTCCCGGGAGGGACTTAACACCGGGGAGCTGTTTTTT CASSSREGLNTGELFF